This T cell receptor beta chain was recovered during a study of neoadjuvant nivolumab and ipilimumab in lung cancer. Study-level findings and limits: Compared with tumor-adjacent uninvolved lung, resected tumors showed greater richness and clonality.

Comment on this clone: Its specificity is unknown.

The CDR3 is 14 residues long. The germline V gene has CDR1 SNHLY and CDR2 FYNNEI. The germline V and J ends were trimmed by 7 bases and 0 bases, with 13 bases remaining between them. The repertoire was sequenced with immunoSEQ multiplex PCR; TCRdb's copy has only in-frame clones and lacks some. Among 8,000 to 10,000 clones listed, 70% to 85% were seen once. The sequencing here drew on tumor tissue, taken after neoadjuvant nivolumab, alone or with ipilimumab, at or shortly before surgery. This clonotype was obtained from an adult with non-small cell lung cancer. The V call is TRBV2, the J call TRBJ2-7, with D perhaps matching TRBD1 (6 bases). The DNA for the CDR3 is TGTGCCAGCAATATTAACAGGGACTCCTACGAGCAGTACTTC. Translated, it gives CASNINRDSYEQYF. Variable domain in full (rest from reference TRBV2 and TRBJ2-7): EPEVTQTPSHQVTQMGQEVILRCVPISNHLYFYWYRQILGQKVEFLVSFYNNEISEKSEIFDDQFSVERPDGSNFTLKIRSTKLEDSAMYFCASNINRDSYEQYFGPGTRLTVT.